Listed below are T cell receptor beta chains from one sample, sequenced in a study of blood T cells in healthy people across ages. TCRdb analysed the 5' RACE reads with MiXCR anew, one entry per CDR3 protein. The profile shows 1.5 million to 2 million distinct CDR3 sequences, around 50% of them singletons. Sequences were obtained from blood. The receptors originated from a woman in her forties in good health. Both conserved end residues are part of each CDR3. The order of the fields is CDR3 protein, CDR3 DNA, V gene, clone size, D gene, J gene. D genes are given only for firm matches. Clone size is stated in some rows and not others, as once, few, many or a class when expanded.

CASSTPGTLGETQYF,TGTGCCAGCAGCACCCCCGGGACTCTAGGGGAGACCCAGTACTTC,TRBV9,-,-,TRBJ2-5
CASSLDPGPAGEQYF,TGTGCCAGCAGCTTAGATCCAGGGCCCGCAGGGGAGCAGTACTTC,TRBV11-2,-,-,TRBJ2-5
CASSQDGGGPADTQYF,TGTGCCAGCAGCCAAGATGGAGGGGGCCCTGCAGATACGCAGTATTTT,TRBV4-2,-,-,TRBJ2-3
CSAYPGGSNEQFF,TGCAGTGCTTACCCCGGGGGTTCCAATGAGCAGTTCTTC,TRBV20-1,-,-,TRBJ2-1
CASIGEMNTEAFF,TGTGCCAGCATTGGCGAGATGAACACTGAAGCTTTCTTT,TRBV6-5,-,-,TRBJ1-1
CASSQAGSNTDAQYF,TGTGCCAGCAGCCAAGCGGGGTCTAACACAGATGCGCAGTATTTT,TRBV3-1,once,-,TRBJ2-3
CAISDSEKEQYF,TGTGCCATCAGTGATTCGGAGAAAGAGCAGTACTTC,TRBV10-3,-,-,TRBJ2-7
CSASGWDSNQPQHF,TGCAGTGCTAGCGGGTGGGATAGCAATCAGCCCCAGCATTTT,TRBV20-1,-,-,TRBJ1-5
CSATAGQGLGDTQYF,TGCAGTGCTACCGCCGGACAGGGGCTGGGAGATACGCAGTATTTT,TRBV20-1,few,TRBD1,TRBJ2-3
CASSGRIVSEAFF,TGTGCCAGCAGTGGCCGCATAGTGTCTGAAGCTTTCTTT,TRBV25-1,-,-,TRBJ1-1
CASSSGGGANTQYF,TGTGCCAGCAGTTCTGGCGGGGGGGCGAATACGCAGTATTTT,TRBV28,-,TRBD2,TRBJ2-3